This T cell receptor beta chain emerged from a study of CXCR3-negative and CXCR3-positive naive CD8 T cells. General observations from the study: Naive CXCR3-negative cells resembled naive CXCR3-positive cells in TRBV-TRBJ usage; memory cells differed. With CXCR3 expression partially decreased after cryopreservation, most assays relied on fresh PBMCs. Comparably high diversity was seen in both naive subsets, and much lower diversity in memory CD8+ cells.

Comments on this clonotype: Its matching antigen is unknown.

CD45RO-CCR7+CD27+CD95- characterized naive CD8+ T cells. This CDR3 has 17 residues. Germline values: CDR1 MGHRA, CDR2 YSYEKL. cDNA libraries for TRB were generated by 5' RACE incorporating UMI labels. TCRdb reprocessed the 5' RACE reads and reports one entry per CDR3 protein, with no DNA. The sample table sets out tens of thousands of distinct CDR3 sequences. The clonotype was recovered from a human donor in good health. Some clones in this sample may be carry-over from other donors' samples. The sequencing input was naive CXCR3- CD8+ T cells from blood. Subset noted: CD45RO-CCR7+CD27+CD95- naive CD8+ T cells lacking CXCR3 (TNR3-). This chain links TRBV4-1 with TRBJ2-3. Here the CDR3 reads CASSQEGFRLRTDTQYF.